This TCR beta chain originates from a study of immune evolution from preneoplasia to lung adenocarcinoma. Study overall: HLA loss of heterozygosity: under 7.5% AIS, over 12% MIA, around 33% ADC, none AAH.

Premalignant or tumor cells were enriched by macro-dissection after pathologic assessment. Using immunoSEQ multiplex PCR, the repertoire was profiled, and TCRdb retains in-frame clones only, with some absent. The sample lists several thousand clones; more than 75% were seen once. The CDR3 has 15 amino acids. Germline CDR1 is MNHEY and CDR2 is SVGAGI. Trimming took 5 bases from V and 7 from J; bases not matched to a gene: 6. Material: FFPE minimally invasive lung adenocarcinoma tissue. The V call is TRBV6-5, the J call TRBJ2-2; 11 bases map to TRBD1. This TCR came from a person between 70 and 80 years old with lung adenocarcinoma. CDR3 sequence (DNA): TGTGCCAGCAGTACGGACAGGGGGCGTATCGGGGAGCTGTTTTTT. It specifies CASSTDRGRIGELFF.